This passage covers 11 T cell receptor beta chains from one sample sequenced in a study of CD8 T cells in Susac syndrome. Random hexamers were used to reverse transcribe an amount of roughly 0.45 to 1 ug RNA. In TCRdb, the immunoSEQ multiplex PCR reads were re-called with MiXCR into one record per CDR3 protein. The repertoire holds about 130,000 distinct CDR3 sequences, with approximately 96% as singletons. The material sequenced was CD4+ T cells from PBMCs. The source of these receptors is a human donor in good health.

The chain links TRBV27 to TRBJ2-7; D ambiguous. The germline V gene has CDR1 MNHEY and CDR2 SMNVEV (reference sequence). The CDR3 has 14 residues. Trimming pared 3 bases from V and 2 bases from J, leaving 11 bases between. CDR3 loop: CASSLAGPTYEQYF. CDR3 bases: TGTGCCAGCAGTTTGGCAGGACCCACCTACGAGCAGTACTTC.

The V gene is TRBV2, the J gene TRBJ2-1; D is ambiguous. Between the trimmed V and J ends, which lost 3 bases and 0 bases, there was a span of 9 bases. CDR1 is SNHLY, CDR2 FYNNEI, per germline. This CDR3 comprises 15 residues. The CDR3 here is CASSELRGSYNEQFF. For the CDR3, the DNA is TGTGCCAGCAGTGAGCTTCGCGGCTCCTACAATGAGCAGTTCTTC.

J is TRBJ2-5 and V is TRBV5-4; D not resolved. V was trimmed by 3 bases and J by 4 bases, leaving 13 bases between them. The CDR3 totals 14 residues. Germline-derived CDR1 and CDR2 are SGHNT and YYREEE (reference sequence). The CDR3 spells CASSSGFVGETQYF. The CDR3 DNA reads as TGTGCCAGCAGCTCCGGCTTCGTAGGAGAGACCCAGTACTTC.

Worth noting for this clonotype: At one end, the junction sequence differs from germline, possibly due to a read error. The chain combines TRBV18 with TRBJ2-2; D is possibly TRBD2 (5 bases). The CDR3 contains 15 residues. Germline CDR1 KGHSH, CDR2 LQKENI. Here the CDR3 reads CASSPEDSYTGELFF. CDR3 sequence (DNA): TGTGCCAGCTCCCCGGAGGACTCTTACACCGGGGAGCTTTTTTTT. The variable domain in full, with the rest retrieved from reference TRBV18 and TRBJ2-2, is NAGVMQNPRHLVRRRGQEARLRCSPMKGHSHVYWYRQLPEEGLKFMVYLQKENIIDESGMPKERFSAEFPKEGPSILRIQQVVRGDSAAYFCASSPEDSYTGELFFGEGSRLTVL.

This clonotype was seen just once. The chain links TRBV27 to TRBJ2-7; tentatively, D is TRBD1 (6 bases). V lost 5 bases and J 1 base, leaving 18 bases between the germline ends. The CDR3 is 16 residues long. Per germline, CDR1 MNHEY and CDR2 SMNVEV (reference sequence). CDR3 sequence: CASSLRWQGISYEQYF. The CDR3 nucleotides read TGTGCCAGCAGTCTCCGATGGCAGGGGATATCCTACGAGCAGTACTTC.

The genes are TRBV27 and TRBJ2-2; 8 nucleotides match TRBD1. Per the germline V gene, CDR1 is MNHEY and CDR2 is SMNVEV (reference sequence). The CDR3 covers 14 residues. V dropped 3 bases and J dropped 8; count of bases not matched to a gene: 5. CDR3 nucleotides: TGTGCCAGCAGTTTGGACAGGGAACAGGGGGAGCTGTTTTTT. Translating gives CASSLDREQGELFF.

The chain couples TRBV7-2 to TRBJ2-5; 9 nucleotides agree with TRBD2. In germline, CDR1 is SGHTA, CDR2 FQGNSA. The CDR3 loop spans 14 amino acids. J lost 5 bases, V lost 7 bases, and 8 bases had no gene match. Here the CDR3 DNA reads TGTGCCAGCACCCGACTAGCGGCCCCGGAGACCCAGTACTTC. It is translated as CASTRLAAPETQYF.

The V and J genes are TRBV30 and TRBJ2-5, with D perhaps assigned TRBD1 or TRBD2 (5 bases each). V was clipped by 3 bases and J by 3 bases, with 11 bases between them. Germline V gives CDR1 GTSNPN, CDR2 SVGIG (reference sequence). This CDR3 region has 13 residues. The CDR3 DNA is TGTGCCTGGAGCGTCGGGGCGAAAGAGACCCAGTACTTC. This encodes CAWSVGAKETQYF.

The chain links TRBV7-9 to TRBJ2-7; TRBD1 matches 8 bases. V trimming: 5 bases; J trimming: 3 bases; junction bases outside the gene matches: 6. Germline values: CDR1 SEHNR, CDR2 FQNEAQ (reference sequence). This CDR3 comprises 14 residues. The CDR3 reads CASSPGTGIYEQYF. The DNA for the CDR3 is TGTGCCAGCAGCCCCGGGACAGGCATCTACGAGCAGTACTTC.

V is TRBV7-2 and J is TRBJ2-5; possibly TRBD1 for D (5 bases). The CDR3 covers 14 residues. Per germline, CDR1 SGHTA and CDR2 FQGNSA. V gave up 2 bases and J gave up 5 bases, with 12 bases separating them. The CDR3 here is CASSLQGTEETQYF. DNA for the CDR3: TGTGCCAGCAGCTTACAGGGTACGGAGGAGACCCAGTACTTC.

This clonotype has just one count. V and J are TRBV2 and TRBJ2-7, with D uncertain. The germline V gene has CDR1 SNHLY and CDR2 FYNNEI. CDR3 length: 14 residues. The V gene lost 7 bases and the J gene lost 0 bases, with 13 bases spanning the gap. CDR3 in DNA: TGTGCCAGCAAGATAGCTAGTAGCTCCTACGAGCAGTACTTC. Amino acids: CASKIASSSYEQYF.